Listed here are 6 T cell receptor beta chains from one sample, sequenced in a study of blood T cell repertoires in COVID-19. The repertoire was sequenced with immunoSEQ multiplex PCR; TCRdb's copy has only in-frame clones and lacks some. The sample gives around 400,000 clones, 80% to 85% of which show up once; around 5% is in the top ten. What was sequenced was PBMCs or T cells enriched from blood (not recorded which). Receptors were obtained from a woman between 50 and 59 years old who had recovered from COVID-19.

The rearrangement links TRBV11-3 to TRBJ1-5; possibly TRBD1 for D (5 bases). CDR3 length: 14 residues. V lost 1 base, J lost 1 base, and 5 bases lay in between. From germline, CDR1 is SGHNT and CDR2 YENEEA. CDR3 bases: TGTGCCAGCAGCTTAGCAGGGAGCAATCAGCCCCAGCATTTT. Encoded protein: CASSLAGSNQPQHF.

The rearrangement links TRBV7-2 to TRBJ1-2; D call uncertain. From germline, CDR1 is SGHTA and CDR2 FQGNSA. The CDR3 runs 17 residues. The V and J ends lost 2 bases and 8 bases respectively, with 24 bases between them. The chain's CDR3 is CASSLLAASPGAEGYTF. The CDR3 nucleotides are TGTGCCAGCAGCTTATTAGCGGCGTCGCCGGGAGCGGAGGGCTACACCTTC.

This clone turned up a few times. The V gene is TRBV4-3, the J gene TRBJ1-2; 10 nucleotides match TRBD1. The J segment lost 5 bases and the V segment lost 3 bases, leaving 9 bases of the junction unmatched. The V gene's germline CDR1 is LGHNA and CDR2 YSLEER. The CDR3 has 16 amino acids. DNA of the CDR3: TGCGCCAGCAGCCAGGGGACAGGGGCCGCAGAGTATGGCTACACCTTC. It codes for CASSQGTGAAEYGYTF.

This clone appeared a single time. This chain uses TRBV30 with TRBJ2-2; 8 bases map to TRBD2. The CDR3 has 17 residues. Germline CDR1 and CDR2: GTSNPN and SVGIG (reference sequence). V shed 2 bases and J 7 bases; nucleotides not matched to a gene: 15. The chain's CDR3 is CAWSMPLDGRDSGELFF. The CDR3 nucleotides read TGTGCCTGGAGTATGCCCCTAGACGGGAGGGATAGCGGGGAGCTGTTTTTT. Filled out from reference TRBV30 and TRBJ2-2, the complete variable domain reads SQTIHQWPATLVQPVGSPLSLECTVEGTSNPNLYWYRQAAGRGLQLLFYSVGIGQISSEVPQNLSASRPQDRQFILSSKKLLLSDSGFYLCAWSMPLDGRDSGELFFGEGSRLTVL.

This clone was seen only a few times. The chain carries TRBV2 and TRBJ2-1, with 7 bases fitting TRBD1. The V segment lost 3 bases and the J segment 4 bases; nucleotides outside the gene matches: 3. CDR1 and CDR2 (germline): SNHLY, FYNNEI. The CDR3 is 14 amino acids. The CDR3 nucleotides are TGTGCCAGCAGTGATGGGGACAGATACAATGAGCAGTTCTTC. Protein product: CASSDGDRYNEQFF.

The genes are TRBV29-1 and TRBJ1-2, with 8 bases that match TRBD1. V was clipped by 5 bases and J by 4 bases; unmatched bases: 6. Germline lookup yields CDR1 SQVTM and CDR2 ANQGSEA. CDR3 length: 13 residues. CDR3 in DNA: TGCAGCGTTCGGACAGGGTCGGGCTATGGCTACACCTTC. Protein product: CSVRTGSGYGYTF.